The 9 T cell receptor beta chains listed next were all sequenced from one sample in a study of T-cell reconstitution after alpha-beta-depleted transplantation in children. Preparation of the TCRbeta library used unique molecular identifiers. TCRdb processed the PCR reads anew with MiXCR; each CDR3 protein has one entry. The table lists roughly 350,000 distinct CDR3 sequences, about a tenth of them singletons. Here the sequenced sample was PBMCs from the stem cell graft donor, taken from the stem cell graft. These receptors came from a human donor who donated a stem cell graft to a child with acute lymphoblastic leukemia.

This clonotype came up many times. In nucleotides, the CDR3 is TGTGCCAGCAGATCGACAGGGGGTGTCTCCGCGACTTTCTTT. Translation: CASRSTGGVSATFF. The chain employs TRBV6-2 or TRBV6-3 and TRBJ1-1; 9 nucleotides agree with TRBD1. The CDR3 length is 14 residues. The J segment lost 12 bases and the V segment lost 6 bases, leaving 14 bases of the junction unmatched. Germline values: CDR1 MNHEY, CDR2 SVGEGT.

This clonotype was detected many times. The rearrangement uses TRBV7-9 and TRBJ1-5, with a tentative D call TRBD1 (5 bases). The CDR3 covers 16 residues. V was shortened by 1 base and J by 0 bases, with 10 bases between the two germline ends. Germline CDR1 and CDR2: SEHNR and FQNEAQ (reference sequence). As DNA, the CDR3 is TGTGCCAGCAGCTTAGAGGTAGGGGTTAGCAATCAGCCCCAGCATTTT. Amino acids: CASSLEVGVSNQPQHF.

This clonotype was counted only a few times. The V and J genes are TRBV7-2 and TRBJ2-7; D possibly corresponds to TRBD2 (7 bases). This CDR3 comprises 15 residues. V was clipped by 1 base and J by 3 bases, with 13 bases between them. CDR1 SGHTA and CDR2 FQGNSA come from the germline V gene. The CDR3 sequence: CASSLVGEGGYEQYF. DNA of the CDR3: TGTGCCAGCAGCTTAGTGGGGGAGGGGGGCTACGAGCAGTACTTC.

The table lists this clonotype with a few counts. The V and J genes are TRBV4-2 and TRBJ2-7; no clear D. Germline V gene sequence: CDR1 LGHNA, CDR2 YNFKEQ. There are 12 residues in the CDR3. Trimming removed 1 base from V and 6 bases from J, with 7 bases in between. In DNA, the CDR3 is TGTGCCAGCAGCCAAGGGCGAGGCGAGCAGTACTTC. It encodes CASSQGRGEQYF.

This clonotype was detected a few times. The chain combines TRBV29-1 with TRBJ1-1; possible D gene TRBD1, 6 bases. This CDR3 spans 15 amino acids. V was pared by 7 bases and J by 6 bases, with 24 bases between. Germline lookup yields CDR1 SQVTM and CDR2 ANQGSEA. The CDR3 sequence is CSAQAGSGTFAEAFF. CDR3 in DNA: TGCAGCGCCCAAGCCGGGTCAGGGACATTCGCTGAAGCTTTCTTT.

This clonotype was seen at least ten times. The genes are TRBV7-9 and TRBJ2-7, with 10 bases matching TRBD2. This CDR3 spans 14 amino acids. The V gene end was trimmed by 5 bases and the J gene end by 2 bases; junction bases not matched to a gene: 3. Germline lookup yields CDR1 SEHNR and CDR2 FQNEAQ (reference sequence). The CDR3 nucleotides are TGTGCCAGCAGCCCTACTAGCGGGACCTACGAGCAGTACTTC. Translation: CASSPTSGTYEQYF.

This clonotype was picked up a small number of times. CDR3 region: CASTPTGSYEQYF. CDR3 sequence (DNA): TGTGCCAGCACCCCTACAGGTTCCTACGAGCAGTACTTC. V usage is TRBV11-2 and J usage is TRBJ2-7; possibly TRBD1 for D (5 bases). Germline CDR1 and CDR2: SGHAT and FQNNGV. The CDR3 loop spans 13 amino acids. Trimming removed 7 bases at V and 1 base at J, with 11 bases between. The full variable domain, rest sourced from reference TRBV11-2 and TRBJ2-7, is EAGVAQSPRYKIIEKRQSVAFWCNPISGHATLYWYQQILGQGPKLLIQFQNNGVVDDSQLPKDRFSAERLKGVDSTLKIQPAKLEDSAVYLCASTPTGSYEQYFGPGTRLTVT.

The chain recombines TRBV4-2 with TRBJ1-2; D might be TRBD1 (6 bases). With 0 bases removed from V and 7 bases from J, the gap between germline ends came to 15 bases. The CDR3 runs to 15 residues. Germline V gives CDR1 LGHNA, CDR2 YNFKEQ. Written as DNA, the CDR3 is TGTGCCAGCAGCCAAGAACGGAGGACAGTTGGTGGCTACACCTTC. Protein: CASSQERRTVGGYTF.

This chain connects TRBV11-2 to TRBJ2-1, with D unresolved. Looked up from germline, CDR1 is SGHAT and CDR2 is FQNNGV. Trimming removed 5 bases at V and 4 bases at J, with 12 bases between. The CDR3 consists of 14 residues. DNA for the CDR3: TGTGCCAGCAGCCGACTCTCTACGTACAATGAGCAGTTCTTC. Translated, it gives CASSRLSTYNEQFF.